This T cell receptor (beta chain) stems from a study of control samples from healthy donors and cancer patients. The CDR3 extends over 16 amino acids. Germline loops: CDR1 LNHDA, CDR2 SQIVND (reference sequence). V was clipped by 8 bases and J by 7 bases, with 24 bases between them. The repertoire was sequenced with immunoSEQ multiplex PCR; TCRdb's copy has only in-frame clones and lacks some. The data show 110,000 to 150,000 clones, roughly nine tenths seen once. The gene calls are TRBV19 and TRBJ1-5, with D perhaps TRBD1 (5 bases). The TCR sequence derives from a man aged 18 to 35 in good health. What was sequenced was blood. In DNA, the CDR3 is TGTGCCAGTTCCGCGGGACCACCAGGAACGAAGCAGCCCCAGCATTTT. It encodes CASSAGPPGTKQPQHF.